These T cell receptor beta chains were read from a single sample in a study of shared clonotypes between healthy human individuals. Method: immunoSEQ multiplex PCR; TCRdb's copy keeps in-frame clones and lacks some. The sample shows over a million clones, about 80% of them seen only once. Input material: memory CD4+ T cells from PBMCs. The receptors were sampled from a man aged 18-30 years in good health. Some clones in this sample may be carry-over from other donors' samples. Both conserved end residues are part of each CDR3. D genes are given only for firm matches. Rows give clone size only sometimes, using once, few, many, or a class for an expanded clone.

v_call	d_call	clone_size	j_call	cdr3_nt	cdr3_aa
TRBV25-1	TRBD1	-	TRBJ1-3	TGTGCCAGCAGTTCTGTGACGGGACAGGGGATTTCTGGAAACACCATATATTTT	CASSSVTGQGISGNTIYF
TRBV19	-	-	TRBJ2-5	TGTGCCAGTAGTGCCCACAGGGATATGAGCGAGACCCAGTACTTC	CASSAHRDMSETQYF
TRBV6-5	-	-	TRBJ1-1	TGTGCCAGCAGTCCCCGGGGTGGGAACACTGAAGCTTTCTTT	CASSPRGGNTEAFF
TRBV7-8	TRBD1	-	TRBJ2-5	TGTGCCAGCAGCTTTAAACAGGGGACCTCGTACCAAGAGACCCAGTACTTC	CASSFKQGTSYQETQYF
TRBV28	-	-	TRBJ1-5	TGTGCCAGCAGTGACTCGGGTTACGGGAAGCCCCAGCATTTT	CASSDSGYGKPQHF
TRBV29-1	-	-	TRBJ2-3	TGCAGCGTCCAGGGCTCAAAGGGCACAGATACGCAGTATTTT	CSVQGSKGTDTQYF
TRBV20-1	-	-	TRBJ2-7	TGCAGTGCTAGTCGGGCCTACGAGCAGTACTTC	CSASRAYEQYF
TRBV5-1	TRBD2	-	TRBJ2-5	TGCGCCAGCAAAACTAGCGGGAGCGGGGAGACCCAGTACTTC	CASKTSGSGETQYF
TRBV30	-	-	TRBJ1-4	TGTGCCTGGACAGTTGGGGCTAATGAAAAACTGTTTTTT	CAWTVGANEKLFF
TRBV2	TRBD1	many	TRBJ2-5	TGTGCCAGCAGTGACGGACAGGGCTTGAAGACCCAGTACTTC	CASSDGQGLKTQYF
TRBV13	-	-	TRBJ1-2	TGTGCCAGCAGCGTTCTCCAGCGACCCTATGGCTACACCTTC	CASSVLQRPYGYTF
TRBV7-2	-	-	TRBJ2-6	TGTGCCAGCAGCTTAGGGCCAGGAAGGTCTGGGGCCAACGTCCTGACTTTC	CASSLGPGRSGANVLTF
TRBV5-8	-	-	TRBJ1-1	TGTGCCAGCAGCCGAAACAAGGCTGGAGGAGCTTTCTTT	CASSRNKAGGAFF
TRBV7-3	-	-	TRBJ2-4	TGTGCCAGCAGCTCGGGAACCAAAAACATTCAGTACTTC	CASSSGTKNIQYF
TRBV18	-	-	TRBJ2-2	TGTGCCAGCTCAGGGTTCGCGAACACCGGGGAGCTGTTTTTT	CASSGFANTGELFF
TRBV19	-	-	TRBJ1-5	TGTGCCAGTAGTAAGGCGGGGGCCGATCAGCCCCAGCATTTT	CASSKAGADQPQHF
TRBV11-2	TRBD1	-	TRBJ2-3	TGTGCCAGCAGCTTAGTCCCCGGACAGGGGACGCAGTATTTT	CASSLVPGQGTQYF
TRBV7-9	-	-	TRBJ2-6	TGTGCCAGCAGCTTAGAAGCGTCCGGGGCCAACGTCCTGACTTTC	CASSLEASGANVLTF
TRBV25-1	-	-	TRBJ2-4	TGTGCCAGCGCCGTGGCAGGGAAAAACATTCAGTACTTC	CASAVAGKNIQYF
TRBV9	-	many	TRBJ1-2	TGTGCCAGCTATGGGACCGGGGGAGGAGGCTACACCTTC	CASYGTGGGGYTF
TRBV28	-	-	TRBJ2-3	TGTGCCAGCAAACTAGCCGGAAACACAGATACGCAGTATTTT	CASKLAGNTDTQYF
TRBV5-5	-	-	TRBJ2-7	TGTGCCAGCAGCTCCGAAGGGTTGAAATACGAGCAGTACTTC	CASSSEGLKYEQYF
TRBV29-1	TRBD1	-	TRBJ1-2	TGCAGCGCCAATTTACAGGGGGCGCCTGGCTACACCTTC	CSANLQGAPGYTF
TRBV6-6	-	once	TRBJ1-4	TGTGCCAGCACCAAGGTGGACAGCAATGAAAAACTGTTTTTT	CASTKVDSNEKLFF
TRBV6-6	-	-	TRBJ2-5	TGTGCCAGCAGTCATACCTTGGAGACCCAGTACTTC	CASSHTLETQYF
TRBV5-1	-	-	TRBJ2-7	TGCGCCAGCAGCTTGGGACAGGTGGCCGAGCAGTACTTC	CASSLGQVAEQYF
TRBV7-9	-	few	TRBJ2-4	TGTGCCAGCAGCCGGGGGGACAGCCTAGCCAAAAACATTCAGTACTTC	CASSRGDSLAKNIQYF
TRBV27	-	-	TRBJ1-3	TGTGCCAGCAGTTTCATAGGCGATGAAGGAAACACCATATATTTT	CASSFIGDEGNTIYF
TRBV7-3	-	-	TRBJ2-2	TGTGCCAGCAGCCCCAAGGGCAGTAACACCGGGGAGCTGTTTTTT	CASSPKGSNTGELFF
TRBV19	-	-	TRBJ2-7	TGTGCCAGTAGTCCGTGGGACACCCGCCTTTTTGGCGAGCAGTACTTC	CASSPWDTRLFGEQYF
TRBV9	-	-	TRBJ2-1	TGTGCCAGCACCCCGAAGGGGGAGGGGTACAATGAGCAGTTCTTC	CASTPKGEGYNEQFF
TRBV6-5	TRBD1	-	TRBJ2-7	TGTGCCAGCAGTCGACAGGGCGTTTACGAGCAGTACTTC	CASSRQGVYEQYF
TRBV7-9	-	few	TRBJ2-3	TGTGCCAGCACCCAGGGAGATACGCAGTATTTT	CASTQGDTQYF
TRBV5-4	TRBD1	-	TRBJ2-5	TGTGCCAGCAGCTTAAGGGGGCGGAAAGGAGAGACCCAGTACTTC	CASSLRGRKGETQYF
TRBV18	-	-	TRBJ2-5	TGTGCCAGCTCACACTGGGACCAAGAGACCCAGTACTTC	CASSHWDQETQYF
TRBV5-1	-	-	TRBJ1-1	TGCGCCAGCAGCTTGGCCTCAGGGGCTGAAGCTTTCTTT	CASSLASGAEAFF
TRBV28	-	-	TRBJ1-2	TGTGCCAGCAGTACCACACGAGAGCCCTATGGCTACACCTTC	CASSTTREPYGYTF
TRBV7-2	TRBD2	few	TRBJ2-7	TGTGCCAGCAGACCCTCGGGACTAGCGGGAGTAAGGGAGCAGTACTTC	CASRPSGLAGVREQYF
TRBV7-9	-	-	TRBJ1-2	TGTGCCAGCAGCTTAGGGCAGGCCTACTATGGCTACACCTTC	CASSLGQAYYGYTF
TRBV5-6	TRBD1	once	TRBJ2-5	TGTGCCAGCAGCCGTGGGACAGGGGGTCGAGAGACCCAGTACTTC	CASSRGTGGRETQYF
TRBV5-6	-	-	TRBJ2-5	TGTGCCAGCAGCTTGGGACAGGGCAAGGGGGGAGAGACCCAGTACTTC	CASSLGQGKGGETQYF
TRBV7-2	-	few	TRBJ2-3	TGTGCCAGCAGCTTAGCGCCGGGGAGCACAGATACGCAGTATTTT	CASSLAPGSTDTQYF
TRBV7-6	TRBD2	once	TRBJ2-3	TGTGCCAGCAGCCTCGGACTAGCGGGAGCAACAGATACGCAGTATTTT	CASSLGLAGATDTQYF
TRBV18	-	-	TRBJ2-7	TGTGCCAGCTCACCGCGTCGAGCAGGGGAGCAGTACTTC	CASSPRRAGEQYF
TRBV2	TRBD1	-	TRBJ1-2	TGTGCCGGGGGACAGGGCCGTGGCTACACCTTC	CAGGQGRGYTF
TRBV27	TRBD2	-	TRBJ2-2	TGTGCCAGCATTCTTAGCGGGAGGGCCGGCACCGGGGAGCTGTTTTTT	CASILSGRAGTGELFF
TRBV29-1	-	-	TRBJ2-5	TGCAGCGCCGAAGCAGCGGGAGAGACCCAGTACTTC	CSAEAAGETQYF
TRBV11-2	TRBD1	-	TRBJ2-3	TGTGCCAGCAGCTCCCGGACAGGGGTATCTAATACGCAGTATTTT	CASSSRTGVSNTQYF
TRBV4-1	TRBD1	many	TRBJ1-1	TGCGCCAGCAGCCAAGTGGACAGGCAGAACACTGAAGCTTTCTTT	CASSQVDRQNTEAFF
TRBV9	-	few	TRBJ2-3	TGTGCCAGCAGCGTAGTTGTTACGGGCACAGATACGCAGTATTTT	CASSVVVTGTDTQYF
TRBV30	-	-	TRBJ2-7	TGTGCCTGGAGCCAGGGTCATGCCTACGAGCAGTACTTC	CAWSQGHAYEQYF
TRBV7-8	TRBD2	-	TRBJ2-1	TGTGCCAGCAGCTTACGAACTAGACTAGCGGGAGGCACTGAGCAGTTCTTC	CASSLRTRLAGGTEQFF
TRBV28	-	-	TRBJ1-4	TGTGCCAGCAGTCCCCCGGGGGAGGCTAATGAAAAACTGTTTTTT	CASSPPGEANEKLFF